One and the same sample provided the 6 T cell receptor beta chains below, sequenced in a study of STAT5B mutations in CD4+ large granular lymphocyte leukemia. Profiled with immunoSEQ multiplex PCR; TCRdb holds only in-frame clones, not every one. The profile covers 25,000 to 30,000 clones, with 65% to 80% appearing a single time and about 1% taken by the ten largest. Sequencing was performed on CD4+ T cells from blood buffy coats. The origin of the receptors is a human donor in good health.

The gene calls are TRBV4-2 and TRBJ2-4; 13 nucleotides match TRBD2. The J segment lost 6 bases and the V segment lost 5 bases, leaving 4 bases of the junction unmatched. The CDR3 is 15 residues long. CDR1 is LGHNA, CDR2 YNFKEQ, per germline. The CDR3 DNA reads TGTGCCAGCAGCGGACTAGCGGGAGAAGTAAACATTCAGTACTTC. This translates into CASSGLAGEVNIQYF.

The table lists this clone with a count of one. The chain uses TRBV7-9 and TRBJ2-1; D perhaps matches TRBD2 (7 bases). Germline CDR1 SEHNR, CDR2 FQNEAQ (reference sequence). This CDR3 contains 17 residues. The V end was cut by 5 bases, the J end by 7 bases, with 24 bases between. The CDR3, as DNA: TGTGCCAGCAGCCTCCGCGATGAGGCGGGGGCCAGGAATGAGCAGTTCTTC. Translation: CASSLRDEAGARNEQFF.

This clone was recorded a few times. The chain links TRBV14 to TRBJ1-4, with TRBD1 identical over 7 bases. CDR1 is SGHDN and CDR2 is FVKESK in the germline V gene. V lost 1 base, J lost 7 bases, and 6 bases stayed unmatched. The CDR3 totals 15 residues. The CDR3 protein is CASSQVHRGSEKLFF. The DNA of the CDR3 is TGTGCCAGCAGCCAAGTTCACAGGGGAAGTGAAAAACTGTTTTTT.

The rearrangement uses TRBV4-1 and TRBJ1-2; 7 nucleotides agree with TRBD1. The trim removed 1 base at V and 8 bases at J, leaving 10 bases unmatched. This CDR3 contains 15 residues. The germline gives CDR1 MGHRA, CDR2 YSYEKL. The CDR3 sequence: CASSQATQGGYGYTF. Written as DNA, the CDR3 is TGCGCCAGCAGCCAAGCAACCCAGGGGGGCTACGGCTACACCTTC.

The chain recombines TRBV11-2 with TRBJ2-1; D unclear. CDR3 size: 15 residues. With 7 bases removed from V and 5 bases from J, the gap between germline ends came to 18 bases. Germline CDR1 and CDR2: SGHAT and FQNNGV. The CDR3 is CASNTKSSLHNEQFF. In nucleotides, the CDR3 is TGTGCCAGCAACACTAAGAGTTCCCTTCACAATGAGCAGTTCTTC.

The chain joins TRBV29-1 to TRBJ2-2; 8 bases are shared with TRBD2. The CDR3 contains 15 residues. Germline V gene data show CDR1 as SQVTM and CDR2 as ANQGSEA. V lost 4 bases, J lost 2 bases, and 6 bases stayed unmatched. This CDR3 reads CSVVTGGPNTGELFF. In nucleotides, the CDR3 is TGCAGCGTTGTAACGGGGGGGCCAAACACCGGGGAGCTGTTTTTT.